The 24 T cell receptor beta chains reported below all come from one sample, sequenced in a study of shared clonotypes between healthy human individuals. As defined, naive CD8 cells were CD45RO-negative and positively selected for CCR7, with terminally differentiated effector memory CD45RA+ cells excluded. Sequenced by immunoSEQ multiplex PCR; TCRdb stores in-frame clones only, minus some. The table lists about 2 million clones, 85% to 95% of them singletons. Sequencing input: naive CD8+ T cells sorted from blood. All receptors come from a man aged 18 to 35 in good health.

The chain couples TRBV27 to TRBJ2-5, with 7 bases that match TRBD1. The germline gives CDR1 MNHEY, CDR2 SMNVEV (reference sequence). The V gene end was trimmed by 3 bases and the J gene end by 0 bases; junction bases not matched to a gene: 7. The CDR3 is made up of 16 amino acids. The CDR3, as DNA: TGTGCCAGCAGTTTCGGCGCGACAGGGAACCAAGAGACCCAGTACTTC. It yields the protein CASSFGATGNQETQYF.

V gene TRBV13 combines with J gene TRBJ2-7; no firm D call. This CDR3 comprises 12 residues. Germline CDR1 reads PRHDT; CDR2 reads FYEKMQ (reference sequence). With 0 bases removed from V and 7 bases from J, the gap between germline ends came to 7 bases. The DNA for the CDR3 is TGTGCCAGCAGCTTAGGAACGAGGGAGCAGTACTTC. Encoded protein: CASSLGTREQYF.

The rearrangement links TRBV7-9 to TRBJ2-7; the D gene could be TRBD1 or TRBD2 (5 bases each). The CDR3 is 15 residues long. The germline V gene encodes CDR1 SEHNR and CDR2 FQNEAQ (reference sequence). V was cut by 5 bases and J by 0 bases, with 14 bases left in between. DNA of the CDR3: TGTGCCAGCAGCCACGGGGCCGCGGGCTCCTACGAGCAGTACTTC. Its translation is CASSHGAAGSYEQYF.

The chain recombines TRBV13 with TRBJ2-7; no clear D gene. Germline assignment: CDR1 PRHDT and CDR2 FYEKMQ (reference sequence). CDR3 size: 14 residues. V was cut by 1 base and J by 5 bases, with 12 bases left in between. CDR3 region: CASSLEGGENEQYF. As DNA, the CDR3 is TGTGCCAGCAGCTTAGAGGGCGGAGAGAACGAGCAGTACTTC.

This clone has a single count. As DNA, the CDR3 is TGTGCCAGCAGCTCCGGACCGGGACAGAGGAATGAGCAGTTCTTC. Translated, it gives CASSSGPGQRNEQFF. The rearrangement links TRBV7-9 to TRBJ2-1; 7 positions agree with TRBD1. The junction had 10 bases not matched to a gene; V was cut back by 4 bases and J by 7 bases. The V gene's germline CDR1 is SEHNR and CDR2 FQNEAQ (reference sequence). The CDR3 contains 15 residues.

The J gene is TRBJ1-1, the V gene TRBV5-1; no clear D. The CDR3 has 15 residues. From germline, CDR1 is SGHRS and CDR2 YFSETQ. Trimming stripped 0 bases from V and 0 bases from J, with 9 bases between. CDR3 amino acids: CASSLEGSLNTEAFF. The CDR3 DNA reads TGCGCCAGCAGCTTGGAGGGCAGTTTGAACACTGAAGCTTTCTTT.

J is TRBJ2-7 and V is TRBV5-1; D gene uncertain. This CDR3 is 11 amino acids long. CDR1 is SGHRS and CDR2 is YFSETQ in the germline V gene. V lost 4 bases, J lost 2 bases, and 4 bases lay in between. For the CDR3, the DNA is TGCGCCAGCAGCGCGACCTACGAGCAGTACTTC. Translated, it gives CASSATYEQYF.

V usage is TRBV5-6 and J usage is TRBJ1-2; D not resolved. Germline values: CDR1 SGHDT, CDR2 YYEEEE. The CDR3 runs to 14 residues. V shed 1 base and J shed 2 bases, with 9 bases lying between them. CDR3 nucleotide sequence: TGTGCCAGCAGCTTGTGGGCAGGCAACTATGGCTACACCTTC. Amino acids: CASSLWAGNYGYTF.

The rearrangement joins TRBV7-9 to TRBJ2-7, with 8 nucleotides matching TRBD1. The germline V gene encodes CDR1 SEHNR and CDR2 FQNEAQ (reference sequence). The V segment lost 1 base and the J segment 3 bases; nucleotides outside the gene matches: 5. The CDR3 totals 15 residues. For the CDR3, the DNA is TGTGCCAGCAGCTTAGGGACAGGGAAGTTCTACGAGCAGTACTTC. Its protein product is CASSLGTGKFYEQYF.

The chain's CDR3 is CSGATGRDTEAFF. The DNA of the CDR3 is TGCAGCGGAGCGACGGGTCGGGACACTGAAGCTTTCTTT. J is TRBJ1-1 and V is TRBV29-1; D is ambiguous. The CDR3 consists of 13 residues. CDR1 and CDR2 from the germline V gene are SQVTM and ANQGSEA. The V end lost 7 bases, the J end lost 3 bases, and 15 bases lay between the germline ends.

This clone was seen a single time. The V call is TRBV7-9, the J call TRBJ1-2, with D unclear. Per germline, CDR1 SEHNR and CDR2 FQNEAQ (reference sequence). V was trimmed by 1 base and J by 0 bases, leaving 9 bases between them. There are 15 residues in the CDR3. CDR3 sequence reads: CASSLGVVPNYGYTF. CDR3 DNA: TGTGCCAGCAGCTTAGGGGTGGTCCCTAACTATGGCTACACCTTC.

The chain couples TRBV10-3 to TRBJ2-6; TRBD2 matches at 8 bases. V was clipped by 8 bases and J by 0 bases; unmatched bases: 12. The length of the CDR3 is 18 residues. The V gene's germline CDR1 is ENHRY and CDR2 SYGVKD. The CDR3 DNA reads TGTGCCATCGGCGAAATAGCGGGAAGCGACTCTGGGGCCAACGTCCTGACTTTC. This translates into CAIGEIAGSDSGANVLTF.

Turning to this clone: At the DNA level, this CDR3 is encoded by other sequences in the same sample as well. The chain has TRBV9 and TRBJ2-7, with 10 bases identical to TRBD2. Trimming cost V 3 bases and J 2 bases; bases outside gene matches: 2. This CDR3 is 14 amino acids long. Germline lookup yields CDR1 SGDLS and CDR2 YYNGEE. The CDR3 DNA is TGTGCCAGCAGCGCTGGACTAGCGGCCTACGAGCAGTACTTC. It encodes CASSAGLAAYEQYF.

Remarks on this clone: Other nucleotide sequences from this sample produce the same CDR3. The rearrangement joins TRBV6-6 to TRBJ2-7; the D is unclear. V was pared by 5 bases and J by 6 bases, with 8 bases between. The CDR3 runs 11 residues. Germline CDR1 and CDR2: MNHNY and SVGAGI (reference sequence). CDR3 loop: CASSPPGEQYF. CDR3 DNA sequence: TGTGCCAGCAGTCCCCCCGGCGAGCAGTACTTC.

This clone occurred once. V usage is TRBV6-1 and J usage is TRBJ2-7; no definite D call. The CDR3 extends over 13 amino acids. Trimming stripped 1 base from V and 3 bases from J, with 7 bases between. Germline lookup yields CDR1 MNHNS and CDR2 SASEGT. CDR3 residues: CASSEGRNYEQYF. The CDR3 DNA is TGTGCCAGCAGTGAAGGTCGGAACTACGAGCAGTACTTC.

The rearrangement joins TRBV27 to TRBJ2-1; maybe TRBD1 (5 bases). The CDR3 length is 12 residues. The V gene lost 6 bases and the J gene lost 6 bases, with 9 bases spanning the gap. Germline values: CDR1 MNHEY, CDR2 SMNVEV (reference sequence). CDR3 protein: CASSKTANEQFF. CDR3 in DNA: TGTGCCAGCAGCAAGACAGCCAATGAGCAGTTCTTC.

The V gene is TRBV18, the J gene TRBJ1-4; D gene uncertain. CDR3 size: 13 residues. The germline gives CDR1 KGHSH, CDR2 LQKENI. Trimming stripped 4 bases from V and 8 bases from J, with 11 bases between. The CDR3 bases are TGTGCCAGCTCACAGCAGGTTGAGGAAAAACTGTTTTTT. This translates into CASSQQVEEKLFF.

V and J are TRBV7-9 and TRBJ2-7; 7 nucleotides agree with TRBD2. This CDR3 is built from 15 residues. In germline, CDR1 is SEHNR, CDR2 FQNEAQ (reference sequence). The junction had 11 bases not matched to a gene; V was cut back by 4 bases and J by 5 bases. CDR3 sequence (DNA): TGTGCCAGCAGCTCTCCCCCGGGACTACGGGACGAGCAGTACTTC. Translation gives CASSSPPGLRDEQYF.

The chain is built from TRBV29-1 and TRBJ2-5, with D unclear. Germline assignment: CDR1 SQVTM and CDR2 ANQGSEA. The CDR3 consists of 10 residues. Trimming took 6 bases from V and 5 from J, leaving 7 bases between them. Here the CDR3 DNA reads TGCAGCGTCCGAGAGGAGACCCAGTACTTC. Protein sequence: CSVREETQYF. Filled out from reference TRBV29-1 and TRBJ2-5, the complete variable domain reads SAVISQKPSRDICQRGTSLTIQCQVDSQVTMMFWYRQQPGQSLTLIATANQGSEATYESGFVIDKFPISRPNLTFSTLTVSNMSPEDSSIYLCSVREETQYFGPGTRLLVL.

This sequence joins TRBV5-1 and TRBJ2-3; TRBD2 might be the D (6 bases). Germline V gives CDR1 SGHRS, CDR2 YFSETQ. This CDR3 has 12 residues. The V and J ends lost 4 bases and 6 bases respectively, with 9 bases between them. The CDR3 protein is CASSGTGDTQYF. The CDR3 DNA reads as TGCGCCAGCAGCGGGACTGGGGATACGCAGTATTTT. Complete variable domain (other parts from reference TRBV5-1 and TRBJ2-3): KAGVTQTPRYLIKTRGQQVTLSCSPISGHRSVSWYQQTPGQGLQFLFEYFSETQRNKGNFPGRFSGRQFSNSRSEMNVSTLELGDSALYLCASSGTGDTQYFGPGTRLTVL.

The chain carries TRBV19 and TRBJ1-4; D might be TRBD1 (5 bases). The CDR3 consists of 17 residues. Germline lookup yields CDR1 LNHDA and CDR2 SQIVND (reference sequence). V lost 4 bases and J 4 bases, leaving 19 bases between the germline ends. In DNA, the CDR3 is TGTGCCAGTAGTACCCTTTGGGACGATCGGAATAATGAAAAACTGTTTTTT. It codes for CASSTLWDDRNNEKLFF.

The chain recombines TRBV4-1 with TRBJ1-1; D might be TRBD1 (5 bases). This CDR3 spans 13 amino acids. V lost 6 bases and J 8 bases, leaving 16 bases between the germline ends. Germline V gene sequence: CDR1 MGHRA, CDR2 YSYEKL. CDR3 in amino acids: CASRDPGHPEAFF. The CDR3 DNA reads TGCGCCAGCAGAGACCCGGGGCATCCCGAAGCTTTCTTT.

This rearrangement joins TRBV19 to TRBJ1-1; TRBD1 aligns across 9 bases. With 1 base clipped from V and 8 bases from J, the junction kept 5 bases outside the gene matches. Germline V gene data show CDR1 as LNHDA and CDR2 as SQIVND (reference sequence). This CDR3 spans 14 amino acids. The CDR3 region has the DNA TGTGCCAGTAGTATAGGGACAGGGGAAAACGAAGCTTTCTTT. It encodes CASSIGTGENEAFF.

The chain links TRBV9 to TRBJ2-2; 9 nucleotides align to TRBD2. Germline CDR1 SGDLS, CDR2 YYNGEE. J lost 4 bases, V lost 0 bases, and 7 bases had no gene match. The CDR3 is 17 amino acids. CDR3 in amino acids: CASSVVSASGTTGELFF. CDR3 nucleotide sequence: TGTGCCAGCAGCGTAGTTTCAGCTAGCGGGACCACCGGGGAGCTGTTTTTT.